One T cell receptor beta chain is described in this entry. Antigen specificity is unknown. The template switching step added UMIs that contained a 6-nucleotide sample barcode. TCRdb reworked the 5' RACE reads into one entry per CDR3 protein, no DNA. The sample totals more than 350,000 distinct CDR3 sequences; its top ten clones hold 2% to 2.5%. Donors gave approximately 2.5 ml of blood apiece. Germline V lookup: CDR1 MGHRA, CDR2 YSYEKL. CDR3 size: 19 residues. The sample is drawn from a study of monozygotic twins with inflammatory bowel disease. Overall study findings and caveats: Repertoire similarity did not differ between concordant and discordant twins, possibly owing to limited power. Variability may have been added to patient repertoires by differing immunosuppressive treatments.

The V and J genes are TRBV4-1 and TRBJ2-2; as DNA is missing, the TRBD1 call by TCRdb cannot be tested. The source material was blood. This sequence was found in a human donor with ulcerative colitis or Crohn's disease, or a healthy co-twin of an affected twin (not recorded which). The chain's CDR3 is CASRPTPGSDRLGTGVLFF.